Sequencing of this TCR beta chain was carried out in a study of blood T cell repertoires in COVID-19. Study overall: The cDNA or gDNA used as material had been derived from T cells, B-cell-depleted T cells, or PBMCs.

Recovery among Cohort 3 donors was established by two negative PCRs, clearance, or symptom resolution. The method was immunoSEQ multiplex PCR; TCRdb's version includes in-frame clones alone and lacks a portion of them. The sample lists 150,000 to 200,000 clones; more than 75% were seen once. The V end lost 5 bases, the J end lost 2 bases, and 4 bases lay between the germline ends. The germline CDR1 and CDR2 sequences are SGHVS and FNYEAQ. The CDR3 is 11 amino acids. Material: PBMCs or T cells enriched from blood (not recorded which). The chain has TRBV7-6 and TRBJ2-7; no firm D call. This TCR derives from a woman aged 25-40 years who had recovered from COVID-19. The CDR3 spells CASSETYEQYF. CDR3 DNA: TGTGCCAGCAGCGAGACCTACGAGCAGTACTTC. The full variable domain, completed using reference TRBV7-6 and TRBJ2-7, is GAGVSQSPRYKVTKRGQDVALRCDPISGHVSLYWYRQALGQGPEFLTYFNYEAQQDKSGLPNDRFSAERPEGSISTLTIQRTEQRDSAMYRCASSETYEQYFGPGTRLTVT.